A single sample is the source of the 32 T cell receptor beta chains below, sequenced in a study of beta chain features in type 1 diabetes. Study-wide points: In all four CD4+ subsets, TCRB CDR3 length was significantly, moderately reduced in type 1 diabetes.

cDNA synthesis used the whole RNA isolate, giving expressed TCRB sequences. This table comes from immunoSEQ multiplex PCR, and its TCRdb copy is limited to in-frame clones, with some not included. The sample contains hundreds of thousands of clones, 11% to 15% of which appear only once. No antigen has been assigned to these receptors. The sequenced material came from naive CD4+ T cells from blood. Source of these receptors: a man in his late teens or twenties with type 1 diabetes.

This chain uses TRBV19 with TRBJ2-7, with 8 bases fitting TRBD1. The CDR3 has 12 residues. V lost 8 bases, J lost 6 bases, and 6 bases stayed unmatched. Germline V gene lookup returns CDR1 LNHDA and CDR2 SQIVND (reference sequence). The DNA of the CDR3 is TGTGCCAGTTCCTCAGGGGGCGCCGAGCAGTACTTC. Its translation is CASSSGGAEQYF.

The CDR3 spells CASSYGGSSNEQFF. DNA of the CDR3: TGTGCCAGCAGTTACGGCGGGAGTAGTAATGAGCAGTTCTTC. The chain combines TRBV6-5 with TRBJ2-1; TRBD2 matches 7 bases. This CDR3 comprises 14 residues. Germline V gives CDR1 MNHEY, CDR2 SVGAGI. V shed 2 bases, J shed 7 bases, and the junction held 5 bases outside the gene matches.

There are a few counts of this clone. V and J are TRBV4-1 and TRBJ1-5, with D uncertain. Trimming shortened V by 3 bases and J by 1 base, and 13 bases separated the two germline ends. The germline V gene encodes CDR1 MGHRA and CDR2 YSYEKL. The CDR3 is 16 residues long. CDR3 in amino acids: CASSQPLGNSNQPQHF. The CDR3 coding sequence is TGCGCCAGCAGCCAGCCTCTGGGGAACAGCAATCAGCCCCAGCATTTT.

V is TRBV29-1 and J is TRBJ2-1, with D possibly TRBD1 on 7 matching bases. V was cut by 5 bases and J by 5 bases, with 19 bases left in between. CDR3 length equals 15 residues. In germline, CDR1 is SQVTM, CDR2 ANQGSEA. The DNA for the CDR3 is TGCAGCGTTCGGAGGGGGCAGTCCGCCGACAATGAGCAGTTCTTC. Translation gives CSVRRGQSADNEQFF.

The V and J genes are TRBV6-5 and TRBJ1-2; D uncertain. This CDR3 comprises 15 residues. The V gene lost 0 bases and the J gene lost 5 bases, with 13 bases spanning the gap. The germline CDR1 and CDR2 sequences are MNHEY and SVGAGI. In DNA form, the CDR3 reads TGTGCCAGCAGTTACTCCGTCTCAGGAGGGTATGGCTACACCTTC. Amino acid sequence: CASSYSVSGGYGYTF.

This chain uses TRBV9 with TRBJ2-7; TRBD2 matches 8 bases. The germline V gene has CDR1 SGDLS and CDR2 YYNGEE. V was clipped by 2 bases and J by 6 bases; unmatched bases: 7. The CDR3 loop spans 14 amino acids. CDR3 sequence (DNA): TGTGCCAGCAGCGTTAGCGGGATACTAGGCGAGCAGTACTTC. Its protein product is CASSVSGILGEQYF. Together with reference TRBV9 and TRBJ2-7, the CDR3 gives the full variable domain: DSGVTQTPKHLITATGQRVTLRCSPRSGDLSVYWYQQSLDQGLQFLIQYYNGEERAKGNILERFSAQQFPDLHSELNLSSLELGDSALYFCASSVSGILGEQYFGPGTRLTVT.

The V and J genes are TRBV7-9 and TRBJ2-1, with D tentatively TRBD1 (5 bases). The CDR3 is made up of 13 amino acids. The V gene lost 2 bases and the J gene lost 9 bases, with 11 bases spanning the gap. CDR1 is SEHNR, CDR2 FQNEAQ, per germline (reference sequence). CDR3 nucleotides: TGTGCCAGCAGCTTACCTAGTGGGGCTGAGCAGTTCTTC. Translation: CASSLPSGAEQFF.

V usage is TRBV2 and J usage is TRBJ2-1; TRBD2 agrees at 7 bases. The length of the CDR3 is 14 residues. Germline CDR1 SNHLY, CDR2 FYNNEI. V lost 11 bases to trimming and J lost 2 bases; unmatched junction nucleotides: 9. CDR3 bases: TGTGCCGGACTAGGACTTTTCACCTACAATGAGCAGTTCTTC. The encoded protein is CAGLGLFTYNEQFF.

V and J are TRBV30 and TRBJ1-6; D is ambiguous. Trimming removed 4 bases at V and 8 bases at J, with 12 bases between. This CDR3 contains 13 residues. CDR1 GTSNPN and CDR2 SVGIG come from the germline V gene (reference sequence). CDR3 DNA: TGTGCCTGGATGGAATCGAGGGATTCACCCCTCCACTTT. This codes for CAWMESRDSPLHF.

This clone has just a few counts. This sequence joins TRBV7-2 and TRBJ2-6; D not resolved. CDR1 SGHTA and CDR2 FQGNSA come from the germline V gene. There are 14 residues in the CDR3. Trimming shortened V by 3 bases and J by 2 bases, and 5 bases separated the two germline ends. The CDR3 region is CASSFMAGANVLTF. The DNA of the CDR3 is TGTGCCAGCAGCTTCATGGCTGGGGCCAACGTCCTGACTTTC. Filled out from reference TRBV7-2 and TRBJ2-6, the complete variable domain reads GAGVSQSPSNKVTEKGKDVELRCDPISGHTALYWYRQSLGQGLEFLIYFQGNSAPDKSGLPSDRFSAERTGGSVSTLTIQRTQQEDSAVYLCASSFMAGANVLTFGAGSRLTVL.

This clone was seen more than once but under ten times. The V call is TRBV5-6, the J call TRBJ1-5; the D gene is possibly TRBD1 (6 bases). Trimming pared 0 bases from V and 6 bases from J, leaving 7 bases between. The germline V gene has CDR1 SGHDT and CDR2 YYEEEE. The CDR3 totals 13 residues. The chain's CDR3 is CASSLDRAQPQHF. The CDR3 DNA follows: TGTGCCAGCAGCTTGGACAGGGCTCAGCCCCAGCATTTT.

The rearrangement uses TRBV4-2 and TRBJ2-1; D is unclear. The CDR3 spans 12 residues. Trimming cost V 1 base and J 6 bases, with 4 bases left between them. CDR1 LGHNA and CDR2 YNFKEQ come from the germline V gene. In nucleotides, the CDR3 is TGTGCCAGCAGCCAAGCAATCAATGAGCAGTTCTTC. It codes for CASSQAINEQFF.

The chain combines TRBV25-1 with TRBJ1-2, with 12 bases lining up with TRBD1. The junction had 4 bases not matched to a gene; V was cut back by 1 base and J by 10 bases. The CDR3 spans 14 residues. Looked up from germline, CDR1 is MGHDK and CDR2 is SYGVNS. This CDR3 reads CASSEFGTGGVYTF. DNA of the CDR3: TGTGCCAGCAGTGAATTTGGGACAGGGGGCGTCTACACCTTC.

This clone was detected only a few times. The chain joins TRBV27 to TRBJ1-1, with TRBD1 matching over 11 bases. This CDR3 is built from 16 residues. After removal of 8 bases from V and 1 base from J, the junction contained 9 bases not matched to a gene. CDR1 and CDR2 (germline): MNHEY, SMNVEV (reference sequence). CDR3 in DNA: TGTGCCAGCGGACTGGGACAGGGGGTCAGGAACACTGAAGCTTTCTTT. It specifies CASGLGQGVRNTEAFF.

This clone came up a few times. The chain recombines TRBV5-1 with TRBJ2-5, with unresolved D. The V end was cut by 1 base, the J end by 4 bases, with 8 bases between. The CDR3 consists of 13 residues. Germline CDR1 reads SGHRS; CDR2 reads YFSETQ. For the CDR3, the DNA is TGCGCCAGCAGCTTGAGTACTACAGAGACCCAGTACTTC. It yields the protein CASSLSTTETQYF.

This clone was recorded a few times. This chain uses TRBV4-1 with TRBJ2-1, with D perhaps TRBD2 (6 bases). V was trimmed by 3 bases and J by 0 bases, leaving 18 bases between them. The V gene's germline CDR1 is MGHRA and CDR2 YSYEKL. CDR3 length: 18 amino acids. The CDR3 is CASSHPLGGKGSYNEQFF. In DNA form, the CDR3 reads TGCGCCAGCAGCCATCCCCTAGGAGGGAAGGGCTCCTACAATGAGCAGTTCTTC.

The chain is built from TRBV11-1 and TRBJ2-7; D is ambiguous. CDR1 and CDR2 (germline): SGHAT, FQDESV (reference sequence). The CDR3 consists of 13 residues. The V end was cut by 5 bases, the J end by 7 bases, with 15 bases between. The CDR3 DNA is TGTGCCAGCAGCCTCCTGACAAATCGGGAGCAGTACTTC. The encoded protein is CASSLLTNREQYF.

This clone was detected a few times. The gene calls are TRBV6-1 and TRBJ2-7; D may be TRBD2 (5 bases). Trimming cost V 2 bases and J 7 bases, with 12 bases left between them. This CDR3 spans 13 amino acids. CDR1 and CDR2 from the germline V gene are MNHNS and SASEGT. This chain's CDR3 is CASSETRRREQYF. The CDR3 DNA is TGTGCCAGCAGTGAAACCCGTCGGAGGGAGCAGTACTTC.

This clone was detected a few times. The V gene is TRBV9, the J gene TRBJ2-7, with 7 positions matching TRBD1. After removal of 4 bases from V and 3 bases from J, the junction contained 7 bases not matched to a gene. This CDR3 comprises 14 residues. Germline V lookup: CDR1 SGDLS, CDR2 YYNGEE. CDR3 sequence reads: CASSTRDSFYEQYF. The CDR3 DNA is TGTGCCAGCAGCACCCGGGACAGTTTCTACGAGCAGTACTTC.

Notes on this clone: Mismatch with germline at one junction end may stem from a read error. The gene calls are TRBV7-9 and TRBJ2-4; 7 positions agree with TRBD1. This CDR3 has 16 amino acids. Germline CDR1 is SEHNR and CDR2 is FQNEAQ (reference sequence). The CDR3 reads CASSLDRDASKNIQYF. CDR3 DNA: TGTGCCAGCAGTTTAGACAGGGATGCGTCCAAAAACATTCAGTACTTC.

The rearrangement uses TRBV29-1 and TRBJ2-3; TRBD2 might be the D (5 bases). There are 16 residues in the CDR3. The germline CDR1 and CDR2 sequences are SQVTM and ANQGSEA. V lost 7 bases, J lost 4 bases, and 24 bases lay in between. CDR3 DNA sequence: TGCAGCGGAAGGGAGTGGGTATTCTCACCGCCAGATACGCAGTATTTT. Protein: CSGREWVFSPPDTQYF.

The chain recombines TRBV5-6 with TRBJ1-1, with TRBD1 matching over 7 bases. Germline CDR1 and CDR2: SGHDT and YYEEEE. The junction had 11 bases not matched to a gene; V was cut back by 4 bases and J by 8 bases. The length of the CDR3 is 14 residues. The CDR3 reads CASSLYEIQGEAFF. CDR3 nucleotides: TGTGCCAGCAGCCTGTACGAGATACAGGGGGAAGCTTTCTTT. The full variable domain, with the rest looked up from reference TRBV5-6 and TRBJ1-1, is DAGVTQSPTHLIKTRGQQVTLRCSPKSGHDTVSWYQQALGQGPQFIFQYYEEEERQRGNFPDRFSGHQFPNYSSELNVNALLLGDSALYLCASSLYEIQGEAFFGQGTRLTVV.

The V call is TRBV5-4, the J call TRBJ1-1, with D possibly being TRBD1 (5 bases). Trimming took off 5 bases at V and 4 bases at J, with 18 bases between the two ends. The CDR3 has 15 residues. Germline CDR1 and CDR2: SGHNT and YYREEE (reference sequence). The CDR3 nucleotides read TGTGCCAGCAGTCGGGGCTCCTCAGGGCGCACTGAAGCTTTCTTT. This sequence encodes CASSRGSSGRTEAFF. Complete variable domain (other parts from reference TRBV5-4 and TRBJ1-1): ETGVTQSPTHLIKTRGQQVTLRCSSQSGHNTVSWYQQALGQGPQFIFQYYREEENGRGNFPPRFSGLQFPNYSSELNVNALELDDSALYLCASSRGSSGRTEAFFGQGTRLTVV.

The table lists this clone with a few counts. The chain uses TRBV29-1 and TRBJ2-7; possible D gene TRBD1, 6 bases. In germline, CDR1 is SQVTM, CDR2 ANQGSEA. V lost 8 bases and J 3 bases, leaving 14 bases between the germline ends. The CDR3 loop spans 12 amino acids. In nucleotides, the CDR3 is TGCAGCCTTGGACAGTACCTCTACGAGCAGTACTTC. The encoded protein is CSLGQYLYEQYF.

The chain uses TRBV4-2 and TRBJ1-1; 9 bases line up with TRBD1. The CDR3 consists of 14 residues. The germline gives CDR1 LGHNA, CDR2 YNFKEQ. With 1 base clipped from V and 8 bases from J, the junction kept 5 bases outside the gene matches. As DNA, the CDR3 is TGTGCCAGCAGCCAAGTGGGACAGGGCCGCGAAGCTTTCTTT. This sequence encodes CASSQVGQGREAFF.

This chain connects TRBV23-1 to TRBJ1-1; 11 bases match TRBD1. Being an ORF, TRBV23-1 has a function that is uncertain. The length of the CDR3 is 18 residues. V shed 6 bases and J 3 bases; nucleotides not matched to a gene: 15. The CDR3 DNA sequence: TGCGCCAGCAGACTAATAGGACAGGGGGCGCGTTTGTACACTGAAGCTTTCTTT. Protein product: CASRLIGQGARLYTEAFF.

This chain connects TRBV7-9 to TRBJ1-1, with a possible D match to TRBD1 (6 bases). The CDR3 loop spans 15 amino acids. Germline V gene data show CDR1 as SEHNR and CDR2 as FQNEAQ (reference sequence). V dropped 5 bases and J dropped 1 base, with 14 bases sitting between them. The CDR3 sequence: CASSPPGAENTEAFF. CDR3 in DNA: TGTGCCAGCAGCCCCCCAGGGGCGGAGAACACTGAAGCTTTCTTT.

The chain recombines TRBV7-2 with TRBJ1-2; 7 nucleotides line up with TRBD1. The CDR3 has 16 residues. CDR1 is SGHTA, CDR2 FQGNSA, per germline. The V segment lost 5 bases and the J segment 6 bases; nucleotides outside the gene matches: 15. The CDR3 region is CASSPRIPQGGNGYTF. As DNA, the CDR3 is TGTGCCAGCAGCCCAAGAATCCCCCAGGGGGGGAATGGCTACACCTTC.

This clone was observed a few times. V gene TRBV28 combines with J gene TRBJ2-1; 9 bases line up with TRBD1. J was trimmed by 8 bases and V by 5 bases; bases with no gene match: 13. The CDR3 contains 16 residues. The germline V gene has CDR1 MDHEN and CDR2 SYDVKM. The CDR3 loop reads CASSVMGTGPMDEQFF. The CDR3 region has the DNA TGTGCCAGCAGTGTAATGGGGACAGGGCCTATGGATGAGCAGTTCTTC.

This clone was counted between two and nine times. V and J are TRBV30 and TRBJ1-4; D call uncertain. Trimming shortened V by 4 bases and J by 4 bases, and 10 bases separated the two germline ends. This CDR3 has 13 residues. Germline CDR1 and CDR2: GTSNPN and SVGIG (reference sequence). CDR3 coding DNA: TGTGCCTGGATGCCACGGATTAATGAAAAACTGTTTTTT. This codes for CAWMPRINEKLFF.

The V call is TRBV9, the J call TRBJ2-3; D might be TRBD2 (6 bases). The CDR3 loop spans 17 amino acids. V was pared by 1 base and J by 6 bases, with 21 bases between. Germline CDR1 and CDR2: SGDLS and YYNGEE. CDR3 nucleotides: TGTGCCAGCAGCGTACAAGTAGCTAGCGCGGATGGTGATACGCAGTATTTT. Translation: CASSVQVASADGDTQYF.

The chain carries TRBV5-6 and TRBJ2-3; D gene uncertain. This CDR3 has 14 amino acids. Germline CDR1 and CDR2: SGHDT and YYEEEE. V shed 5 bases and J shed 4 bases, with 14 bases lying between them. CDR3 bases: TGTGCCAGCAGTATCCCGCCCGGTTCAGATACGCAGTATTTT. Translating gives CASSIPPGSDTQYF.